This T cell receptor beta chain was sequenced in a study of shared clonotypes between healthy human individuals. Germline CDR1 and CDR2: GTSNPN and SVGIG (reference sequence). V lost 5 bases, J lost 8 bases, and 18 bases lay in between. This CDR3 comprises 13 residues. Worth noting for this clone: Its antigen is unidentified.

Findings and caveats of the study: Blood was the only sampled material, and tissue repertoires likely differ. Donors were few, which limited the genetic and exposure-history diversity represented.

Profiled with immunoSEQ multiplex PCR; TCRdb holds only in-frame clones, not every one. The sample comprises some 2 million clones, around 95% of which are singletons, and 0.13% rests with the top ten. V is TRBV30 and J is TRBJ1-2; D ambiguous. Sequencing used naive CD4+ T cells sorted from blood. This sample's subset: CD45RA+ positively selected. The TCR originated in a man younger than 35 in good health. The CDR3 sequence: CAWGVAAAAGYTF. As DNA, the CDR3 is TGTGCCTGGGGAGTTGCCGCGGCAGCAGGCTACACCTTC. The whole variable domain, remainder taken from reference TRBV30 and TRBJ1-2, is SQTIHQWPATLVQPVGSPLSLECTVEGTSNPNLYWYRQAAGRGLQLLFYSVGIGQISSEVPQNLSASRPQDRQFILSSKKLLLSDSGFYLCAWGVAAAAGYTFGSGTRLTVV.